One sample yielded the 17 T cell receptor beta chains listed below, sequenced in a study of blood T cell repertoires in COVID-19. Generated by immunoSEQ multiplex PCR, the TCRdb table keeps only in-frame clones and is missing some. The data contain 270,000 or so clones, around 86% of them seen just once; the ten biggest clones take up 13%. Sequencing used peripheral blood. These receptors came from a human donor in a cohort sampled during active COVID-19.

In this sample, this clone turned up a few times. This chain uses TRBV5-4 with TRBJ2-7, with D unresolved. CDR1 SGHNT and CDR2 YYREEE come from the germline V gene (reference sequence). The CDR3 is made up of 12 amino acids. Trimming took off 0 bases at V and 3 bases at J, with 4 bases between the two ends. CDR3 residues: CASSLDGYEQYF. As DNA, the CDR3 is TGTGCCAGCAGCTTGGACGGCTACGAGCAGTACTTC.

J is TRBJ1-5 and V is TRBV6-5; D remains ambiguous. Germline V gene sequence: CDR1 MNHEY, CDR2 SVGAGI. This CDR3 has 13 amino acids. V lost 6 bases, J lost 5 bases, and 11 bases lay in between. The CDR3 spells CASRVNSDQPQHF. CDR3 sequence (DNA): TGTGCCAGCAGGGTAAACAGTGATCAGCCCCAGCATTTT.

The table lists this clone with a count of one. The chain carries TRBV18 and TRBJ2-3; weak D call: TRBD2 (5 bases). CDR1 is KGHSH, CDR2 LQKENI, per germline. This CDR3 region has 14 residues. Trimming took 3 bases from V and 0 from J, leaving 7 bases between them. The CDR3 is CASSPPSSTDTQYF. The CDR3 nucleotides read TGTGCCAGCTCACCGCCTAGCAGCACAGATACGCAGTATTTT.

The rearrangement uses TRBV6-1 and TRBJ1-1; D ambiguous. Trimming pared 3 bases from V and 3 bases from J, leaving 11 bases between. The CDR3 has 14 residues. Germline CDR1 is MNHNS and CDR2 is SASEGT. CDR3: CASSEDRRDTEAFF. The CDR3 nucleotides read TGTGCCAGCAGTGAGGACCGGAGGGACACTGAAGCTTTCTTT.

The gene calls are TRBV4-1 and TRBJ2-3, with 8 bases aligning to TRBD2. Looked up from germline, CDR1 is MGHRA and CDR2 is YSYEKL. The CDR3 covers 14 residues. The V and J ends lost 8 bases and 2 bases, in that order; junction bases with no gene match: 6. CDR3 nucleotide sequence: TGCGCCAGCCGCGCTAGCGGGTCCACAGATACGCAGTATTTT. It yields the protein CASRASGSTDTQYF.

This sequence joins TRBV5-6 and TRBJ2-7; TRBD1 might be the D (5 bases). V lost 1 base to trimming and J lost 0 bases, with 11 bases between them. Germline V CDR1 and CDR2: SGHDT, YYEEEE. The CDR3 has 15 amino acids. The CDR3 region has the DNA TGTGCCAGCAGCTTGCAGGGCAGCCTCTCCTACGAGCAGTACTTC. Its protein product is CASSLQGSLSYEQYF.

The sample holds a few counts of this clone. The chain links TRBV5-4 to TRBJ1-1; unclear D gene. In germline, CDR1 is SGHNT, CDR2 YYREEE (reference sequence). This CDR3 contains 13 residues. Trimming removed 3 bases from V and 4 bases from J, with 10 bases in between. This chain's CDR3 is CASSSPPGTEAFF. The CDR3 coding sequence is TGTGCCAGCAGCTCCCCTCCGGGCACTGAAGCTTTCTTT.

The V call is TRBV27, the J call TRBJ2-5; weak D call: TRBD2 (5 bases). Germline CDR1 is MNHEY and CDR2 is SMNVEV (reference sequence). V was cut by 3 bases and J by 7 bases, with 15 bases left in between. CDR3 length: 14 amino acids. The CDR3 nucleotides are TGTGCCAGCAGTTTCGCAGCCCCCCGGGGGACCCAGTACTTC. Residues: CASSFAAPRGTQYF.

The V call is TRBV2, the J call TRBJ1-2; tentatively, D is TRBD1 (5 bases). V lost 6 bases and J lost 0, with 11 bases in between. CDR3 length: 14 amino acids. Looked up from germline, CDR1 is SNHLY and CDR2 is FYNNEI. For the CDR3, the DNA is TGTGCCAGCAGCAAGGACATAGCTAACTATGGCTACACCTTC. It yields the protein CASSKDIANYGYTF.

The V gene is TRBV28, the J gene TRBJ2-3, with D possibly matching TRBD2 (6 bases). In germline, CDR1 is MDHEN, CDR2 SYDVKM. The CDR3 runs 16 residues. V was trimmed by 7 bases and J by 3 bases, leaving 20 bases between them. CDR3 protein: CASTPLGRRETDTQYF. CDR3 coding DNA: TGTGCCAGCACCCCCCTGGGCAGGAGGGAGACAGATACGCAGTATTTT.

The chain employs TRBV29-1 and TRBJ2-1, with D possibly TRBD2 on 5 matching bases. The germline V and J ends were trimmed by 6 bases and 7 bases, with 13 bases remaining between them. CDR3 length: 12 amino acids. CDR1 is SQVTM, CDR2 ANQGSEA, per germline. CDR3 region: CSVGLFKNEQFF. Written as DNA, the CDR3 is TGCAGCGTAGGACTGTTCAAAAATGAGCAGTTCTTC.

This chain links TRBV24-1 with TRBJ2-2; TRBD1 aligns across 8 bases. The germline gives CDR1 KGHDR, CDR2 SFDVKD. The V gene end was trimmed by 8 bases and the J gene end by 4 bases; junction bases not matched to a gene: 2. This CDR3 region has 13 residues. For the CDR3, the DNA is TGTGCCACCATGCAGGGGGCCACCGGGGAGCTGTTTTTT. Encoded protein: CATMQGATGELFF.

The genes are TRBV5-1 and TRBJ1-2; D remains unclear. V was cut by 5 bases and J by 2 bases, with 13 bases left in between. Germline values: CDR1 SGHRS, CDR2 YFSETQ. The CDR3 extends over 14 amino acids. This chain's CDR3 is CASRAEDGNYGYTF. CDR3 in DNA: TGCGCCAGCAGAGCGGAGGATGGGAACTATGGCTACACCTTC.

The chain uses TRBV4-3 and TRBJ2-3; tentatively, D is TRBD2 (5 bases). The CDR3 sequence is 17 residues long. Germline V CDR1 and CDR2: LGHNA, YSLEER. V was pared by 4 bases and J by 0 bases, with 17 bases between. The CDR3 reads CASSPSLASVSTDTQYF. The CDR3 nucleotides read TGCGCCAGCAGCCCTTCCTTAGCGTCCGTAAGCACAGATACGCAGTATTTT.

This sequence joins TRBV27 and TRBJ1-5; D call uncertain. The germline V gene has CDR1 MNHEY and CDR2 SMNVEV (reference sequence). CDR3 length: 12 amino acids. Between the trimmed V and J ends, which lost 3 bases and 6 bases, there was a span of 6 bases. The CDR3 region is CASSFNIQPQHF. The CDR3 DNA sequence: TGTGCCAGCAGTTTTAATATTCAGCCCCAGCATTTT.

The chain has TRBV30 and TRBJ2-1, with 8 positions matching TRBD1. The V segment lost 3 bases and the J segment 6 bases; nucleotides outside the gene matches: 10. The CDR3 extends over 15 amino acids. CDR1 and CDR2 from the germline V gene are GTSNPN and SVGIG (reference sequence). Here the CDR3 reads CAWRERTGPFNEQFF. The CDR3 coding sequence is TGTGCCTGGAGAGAAAGGACAGGGCCTTTCAATGAGCAGTTCTTC. The full variable domain, in which reference TRBV30 and TRBJ2-1 provide the parts outside the CDR3, is SQTIHQWPATLVQPVGSPLSLECTVEGTSNPNLYWYRQAAGRGLQLLFYSVGIGQISSEVPQNLSASRPQDRQFILSSKKLLLSDSGFYLCAWRERTGPFNEQFFGPGTRLTVL.

This chain uses TRBV30 with TRBJ1-6; perhaps TRBD1 as D (5 bases). The V end was cut by 2 bases, the J end by 10 bases, with 12 bases between. Germline V lookup: CDR1 GTSNPN, CDR2 SVGIG (reference sequence). The CDR3 is made up of 13 amino acids. CDR3 coding DNA: TGTGCCTGGAGTTCTGGGGCGGGATCACCCCTCCACTTT. Amino acids: CAWSSGAGSPLHF. The whole variable domain, filled in from reference TRBV30 and TRBJ1-6, reads SQTIHQWPATLVQPVGSPLSLECTVEGTSNPNLYWYRQAAGRGLQLLFYSVGIGQISSEVPQNLSASRPQDRQFILSSKKLLLSDSGFYLCAWSSGAGSPLHFGNGTRLTVT.